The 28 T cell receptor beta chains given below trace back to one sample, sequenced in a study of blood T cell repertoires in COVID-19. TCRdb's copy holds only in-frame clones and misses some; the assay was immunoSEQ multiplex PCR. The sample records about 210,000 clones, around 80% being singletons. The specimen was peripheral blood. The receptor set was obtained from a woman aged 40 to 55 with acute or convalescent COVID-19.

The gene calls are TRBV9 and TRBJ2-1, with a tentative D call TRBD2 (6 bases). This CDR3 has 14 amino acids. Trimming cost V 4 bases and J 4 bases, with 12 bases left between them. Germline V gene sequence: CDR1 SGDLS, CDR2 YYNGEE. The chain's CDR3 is CASSLGLGYNEQFF. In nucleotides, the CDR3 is TGTGCCAGCAGCTTGGGACTGGGGTACAATGAGCAGTTCTTC.

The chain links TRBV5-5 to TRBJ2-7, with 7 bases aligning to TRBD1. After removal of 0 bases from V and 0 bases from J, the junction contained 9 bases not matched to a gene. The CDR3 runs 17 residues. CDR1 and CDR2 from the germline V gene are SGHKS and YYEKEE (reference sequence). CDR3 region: CASSLGPTGVNSYEQYF. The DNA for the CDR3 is TGTGCCAGCAGCTTGGGACCCACAGGGGTTAACTCCTACGAGCAGTACTTC.

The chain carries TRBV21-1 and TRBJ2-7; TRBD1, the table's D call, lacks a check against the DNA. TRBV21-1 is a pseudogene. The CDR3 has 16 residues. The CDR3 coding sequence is TGTGCCTTAATTTTTTTTTGGGACAGGGACTCCTACGAGCAGTACTTC. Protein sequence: CALIFFWDRDSYEQYF.

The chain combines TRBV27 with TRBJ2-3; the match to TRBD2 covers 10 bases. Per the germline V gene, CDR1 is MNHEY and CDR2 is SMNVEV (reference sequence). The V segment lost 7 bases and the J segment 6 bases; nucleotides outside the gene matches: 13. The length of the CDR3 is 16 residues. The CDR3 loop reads CASTGLSGGAGDTQYF. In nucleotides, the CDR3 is TGTGCCAGCACGGGATTAAGCGGGGGGGCGGGGGATACGCAGTATTTT.

CDR3 DNA: TGTGCCATCAGTGACAGTGCTGATGAGCAGTTCTTC. This codes for CAISDSADEQFF. J is TRBJ2-1 and V is TRBV10-3, with D hard to call. CDR3 size: 12 residues. The V gene's germline CDR1 is ENHRY and CDR2 SYGVKD. V lost 3 bases, J lost 8 bases, and 8 bases lay in between.

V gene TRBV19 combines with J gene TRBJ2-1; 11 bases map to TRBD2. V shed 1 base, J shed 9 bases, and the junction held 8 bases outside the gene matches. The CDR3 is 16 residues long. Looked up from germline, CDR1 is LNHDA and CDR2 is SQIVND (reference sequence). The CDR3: CASSIVASGGPVEQFF. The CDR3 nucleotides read TGTGCCAGTAGTATAGTGGCTAGCGGGGGGCCGGTTGAGCAGTTCTTC. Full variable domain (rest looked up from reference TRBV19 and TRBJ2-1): DGGITQSPKYLFRKEGQNVTLSCEQNLNHDAMYWYRQDPGQGLRLIYYSQIVNDFQKGDIAEGYSVSREKKESFPLTVTSAQKNPTAFYLCASSIVASGGPVEQFFGPGTRLTVL.

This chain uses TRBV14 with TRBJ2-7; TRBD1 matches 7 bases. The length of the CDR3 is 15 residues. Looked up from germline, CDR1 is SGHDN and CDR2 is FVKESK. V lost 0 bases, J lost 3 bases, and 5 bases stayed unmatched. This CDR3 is CASSQEHRDSYEQYF. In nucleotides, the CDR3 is TGTGCCAGCAGCCAAGAACACCGGGACAGCTACGAGCAGTACTTC. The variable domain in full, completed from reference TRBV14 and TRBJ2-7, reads EAGVTQFPSHSVIEKGQTVTLRCDPISGHDNLYWYRRVMGKEIKFLLHFVKESKQDESGMPNNRFLAERTGGTYSTLKVQPAELEDSGVYFCASSQEHRDSYEQYFGPGTRLTVT.

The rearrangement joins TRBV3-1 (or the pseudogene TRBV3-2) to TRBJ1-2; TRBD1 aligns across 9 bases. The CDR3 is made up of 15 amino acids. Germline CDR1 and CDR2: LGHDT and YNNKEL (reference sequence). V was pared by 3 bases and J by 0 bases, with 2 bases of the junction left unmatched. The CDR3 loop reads CASSHRTGANYGYTF. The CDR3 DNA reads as TGTGCCAGCAGCCACCGGACAGGGGCTAACTATGGCTACACCTTC.

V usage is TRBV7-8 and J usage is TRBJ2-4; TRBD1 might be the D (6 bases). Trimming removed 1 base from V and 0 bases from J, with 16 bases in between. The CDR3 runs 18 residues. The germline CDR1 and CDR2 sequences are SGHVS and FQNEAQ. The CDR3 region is CASSLEPGQLLAKNIQYF. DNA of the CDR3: TGTGCCAGCAGCTTAGAACCCGGACAGTTACTAGCCAAAAACATTCAGTACTTC.

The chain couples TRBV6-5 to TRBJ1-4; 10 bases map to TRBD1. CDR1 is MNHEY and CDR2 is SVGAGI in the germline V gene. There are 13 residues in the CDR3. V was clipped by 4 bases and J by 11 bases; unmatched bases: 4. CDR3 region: CASSSGQGVKLFF. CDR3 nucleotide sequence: TGTGCCAGCAGTTCAGGACAGGGGGTTAAACTGTTTTTT.

CDR3 nucleotides: TGTGCCAGCTCTCCTCAGGGGGCGCAGGCTAATGAAAAACTGTTTTTT. This codes for CASSPQGAQANEKLFF. The chain recombines TRBV18 with TRBJ1-4; 8 nucleotides match TRBD1. Germline CDR1 reads KGHSH; CDR2 reads LQKENI. This CDR3 comprises 16 residues. The junction had 9 bases not matched to a gene; V was cut back by 6 bases and J by 3 bases.

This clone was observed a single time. CDR3 nucleotides: TGTGCCAGCAGCCCCGAGGTACAGCCCCAGCATTTT. Translating it yields CASSPEVQPQHF. The chain recombines TRBV9 with TRBJ1-5, with no clear D. CDR1 and CDR2 from the germline V gene are SGDLS and YYNGEE. The CDR3 covers 12 residues. The ends were cut back, 4 bases at V and 7 bases at J, with 9 bases in the middle.

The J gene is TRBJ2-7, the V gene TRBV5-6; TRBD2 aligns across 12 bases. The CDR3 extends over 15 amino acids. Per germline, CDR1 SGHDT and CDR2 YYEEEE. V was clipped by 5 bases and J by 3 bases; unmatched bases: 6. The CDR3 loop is CASSLGLAGFYEQYF. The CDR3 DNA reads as TGTGCCAGCAGTTTAGGACTAGCGGGATTCTACGAGCAGTACTTC.

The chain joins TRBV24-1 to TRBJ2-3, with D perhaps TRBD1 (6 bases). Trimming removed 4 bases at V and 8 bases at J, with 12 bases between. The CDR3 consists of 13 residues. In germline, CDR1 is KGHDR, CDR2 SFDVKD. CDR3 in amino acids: CATSEGARPTQYF. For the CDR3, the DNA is TGTGCCACCAGTGAGGGGGCCCGGCCTACGCAGTATTTT.

CDR3 sequence: CASSIDGGDTPNEAFF. Written as DNA, the CDR3 is TGTGCCAGTAGTATAGATGGGGGGGACACCCCCAATGAAGCTTTCTTT. V usage is TRBV19 and J usage is TRBJ1-1; TRBD1 might be the D (6 bases). The CDR3 is made up of 16 amino acids. V lost 0 bases and J 7 bases, leaving 18 bases between the germline ends. CDR1 is LNHDA, CDR2 SQIVND, per germline (reference sequence).

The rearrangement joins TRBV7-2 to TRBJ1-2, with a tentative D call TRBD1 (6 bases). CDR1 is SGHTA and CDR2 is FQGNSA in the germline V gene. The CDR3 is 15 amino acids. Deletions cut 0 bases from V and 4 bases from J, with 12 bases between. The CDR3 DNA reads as TGTGCCAGCAGCTTAGCTGAGACAGGTGGCTATGGCTACACCTTC. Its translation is CASSLAETGGYGYTF.

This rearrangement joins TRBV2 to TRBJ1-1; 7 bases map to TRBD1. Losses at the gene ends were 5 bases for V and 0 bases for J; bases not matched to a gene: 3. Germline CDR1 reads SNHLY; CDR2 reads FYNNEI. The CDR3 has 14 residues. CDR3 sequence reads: CASSFDRVNTEAFF. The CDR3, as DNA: TGTGCCAGCAGTTTCGACAGGGTGAACACTGAAGCTTTCTTT.

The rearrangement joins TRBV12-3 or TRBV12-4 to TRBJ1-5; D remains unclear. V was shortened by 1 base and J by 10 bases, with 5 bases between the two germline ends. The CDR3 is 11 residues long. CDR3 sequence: CASSLGEPQHF. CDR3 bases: TGTGCCAGCAGTTTAGGAGAACCCCAGCATTTT.

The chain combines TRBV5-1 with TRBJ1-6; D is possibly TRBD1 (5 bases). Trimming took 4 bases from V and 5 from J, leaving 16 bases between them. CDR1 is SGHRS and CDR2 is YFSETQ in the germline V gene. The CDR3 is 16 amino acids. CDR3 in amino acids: CASSPGLLPDNSPLHF. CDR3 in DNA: TGCGCCAGCAGCCCGGGACTTCTACCGGATAATTCACCCCTCCACTTT.

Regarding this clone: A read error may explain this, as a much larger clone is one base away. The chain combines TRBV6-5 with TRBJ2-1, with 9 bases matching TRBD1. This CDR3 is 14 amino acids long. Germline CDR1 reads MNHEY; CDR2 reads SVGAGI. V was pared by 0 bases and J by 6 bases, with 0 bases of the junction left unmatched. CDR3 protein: CASSYSTGGNEQFF. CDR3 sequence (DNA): TGTGCCAGCAGTTACTCGACAGGGGGCAATGAGCAGTTCTTC.

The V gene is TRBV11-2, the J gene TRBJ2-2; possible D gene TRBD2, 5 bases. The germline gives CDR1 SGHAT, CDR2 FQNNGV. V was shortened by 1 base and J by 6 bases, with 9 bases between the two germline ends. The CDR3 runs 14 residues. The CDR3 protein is CASSLVAGSGELFF. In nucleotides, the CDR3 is TGTGCCAGCAGCTTAGTTGCGGGCTCCGGGGAGCTGTTTTTT.

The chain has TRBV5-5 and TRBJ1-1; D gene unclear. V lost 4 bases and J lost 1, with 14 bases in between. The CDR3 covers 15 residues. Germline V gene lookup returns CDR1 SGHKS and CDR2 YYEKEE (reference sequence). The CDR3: CASSPATRGNTEAFF. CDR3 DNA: TGTGCCAGCAGCCCCGCCACCCGCGGGAACACTGAAGCTTTCTTT. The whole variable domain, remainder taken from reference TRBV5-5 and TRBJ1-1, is DAGVTQSPTHLIKTRGQQVTLRCSPISGHKSVSWYQQVLGQGPQFIFQYYEKEERGRGNFPDRFSARQFPNYSSELNVNALLLGDSALYLCASSPATRGNTEAFFGQGTRLTVV.

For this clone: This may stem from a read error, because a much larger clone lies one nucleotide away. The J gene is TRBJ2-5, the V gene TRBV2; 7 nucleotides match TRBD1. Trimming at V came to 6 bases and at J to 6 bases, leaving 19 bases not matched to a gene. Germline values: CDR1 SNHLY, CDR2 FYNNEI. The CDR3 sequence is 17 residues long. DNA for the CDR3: TGTGCCAGCAGCAAAAAAATCCAACGACAGGGTCGTAAGACCCAGTACTTC. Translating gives CASSKKIQRQGRKTQYF.

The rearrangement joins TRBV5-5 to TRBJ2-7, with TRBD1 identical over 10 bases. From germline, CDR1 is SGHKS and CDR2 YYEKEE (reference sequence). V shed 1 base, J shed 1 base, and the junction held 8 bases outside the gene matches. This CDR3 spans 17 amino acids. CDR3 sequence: CASSLLVAGQGSYEQYF. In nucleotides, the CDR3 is TGTGCCAGCAGCTTGTTAGTTGCGGGACAGGGGTCCTACGAGCAGTACTTC.

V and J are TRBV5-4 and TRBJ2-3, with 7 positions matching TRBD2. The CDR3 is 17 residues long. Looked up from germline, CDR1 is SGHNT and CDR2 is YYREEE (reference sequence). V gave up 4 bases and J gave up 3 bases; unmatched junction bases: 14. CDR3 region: CASSETGSGKRTDTQYF. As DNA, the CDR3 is TGTGCCAGCAGCGAAACGGGGAGCGGGAAGAGGACAGATACGCAGTATTTT. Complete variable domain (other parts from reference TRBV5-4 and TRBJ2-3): ETGVTQSPTHLIKTRGQQVTLRCSSQSGHNTVSWYQQALGQGPQFIFQYYREEENGRGNFPPRFSGLQFPNYSSELNVNALELDDSALYLCASSETGSGKRTDTQYFGPGTRLTVL.

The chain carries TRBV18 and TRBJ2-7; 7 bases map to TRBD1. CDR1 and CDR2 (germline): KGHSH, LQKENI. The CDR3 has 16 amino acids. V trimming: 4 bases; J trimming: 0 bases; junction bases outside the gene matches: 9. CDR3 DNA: TGTGCCAGCTCACAAATCGGGACAGCCAGCTCCTACGAGCAGTACTTC. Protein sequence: CASSQIGTASSYEQYF.

The CDR3 is CASRWASDTQYF. The CDR3 DNA is TGTGCCAGCCGGTGGGCTTCAGATACGCAGTATTTT. The V call is TRBV9, the J call TRBJ2-3; no firm D call. This CDR3 is built from 12 residues. Germline CDR1 is SGDLS and CDR2 is YYNGEE. Trimming took off 7 bases at V and 4 bases at J, with 10 bases between the two ends.

The CDR3 sequence is CASRSGWGNQPQHF. CDR3 DNA: TGTGCCAGTCGTTCCGGGTGGGGCAATCAGCCCCAGCATTTT. V and J are TRBV19 and TRBJ1-5, with no clear D. Germline V CDR1 and CDR2: LNHDA, SQIVND (reference sequence). The germline V and J ends were trimmed by 8 bases and 2 bases, with 13 bases remaining between them. There are 14 residues in the CDR3.